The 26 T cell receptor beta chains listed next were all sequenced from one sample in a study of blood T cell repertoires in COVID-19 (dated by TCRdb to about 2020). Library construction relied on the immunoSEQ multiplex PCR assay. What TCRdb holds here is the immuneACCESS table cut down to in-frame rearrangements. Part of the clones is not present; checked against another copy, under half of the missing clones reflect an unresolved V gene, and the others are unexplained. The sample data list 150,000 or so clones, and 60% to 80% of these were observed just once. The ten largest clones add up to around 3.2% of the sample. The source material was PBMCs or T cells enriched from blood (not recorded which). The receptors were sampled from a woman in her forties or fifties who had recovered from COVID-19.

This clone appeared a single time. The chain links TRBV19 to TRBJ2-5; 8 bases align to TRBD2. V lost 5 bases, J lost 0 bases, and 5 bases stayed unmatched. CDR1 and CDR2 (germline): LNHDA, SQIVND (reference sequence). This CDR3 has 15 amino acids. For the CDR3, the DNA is TGTGCCAGTAGTCCGACTAGCGTGAACCAAGAGACCCAGTACTTC. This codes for CASSPTSVNQETQYF.

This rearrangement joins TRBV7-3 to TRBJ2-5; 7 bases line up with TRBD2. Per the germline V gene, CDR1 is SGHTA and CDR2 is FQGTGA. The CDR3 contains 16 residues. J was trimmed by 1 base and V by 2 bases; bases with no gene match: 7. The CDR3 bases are TGTGCCAGCAGCTTAGTTGCCTGGGGGGGCCAAGAGACCCAGTACTTC. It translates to CASSLVAWGGQETQYF.

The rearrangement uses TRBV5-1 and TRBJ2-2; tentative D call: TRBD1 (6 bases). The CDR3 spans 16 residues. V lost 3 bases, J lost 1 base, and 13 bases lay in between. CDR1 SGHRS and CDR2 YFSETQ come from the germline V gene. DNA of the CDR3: TGCGCCAGCAGCTCCGCTGGGGGCCGGAACACCGGGGAGCTGTTTTTT. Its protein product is CASSSAGGRNTGELFF. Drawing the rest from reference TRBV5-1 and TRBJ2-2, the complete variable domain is KAGVTQTPRYLIKTRGQQVTLSCSPISGHRSVSWYQQTPGQGLQFLFEYFSETQRNKGNFPGRFSGRQFSNSRSEMNVSTLELGDSALYLCASSSAGGRNTGELFFGEGSRLTVL.

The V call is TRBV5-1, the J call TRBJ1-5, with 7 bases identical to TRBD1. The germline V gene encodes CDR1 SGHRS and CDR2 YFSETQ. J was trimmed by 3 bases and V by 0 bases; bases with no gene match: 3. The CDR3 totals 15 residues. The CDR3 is CASSLGQGANQPQHF. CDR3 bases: TGCGCCAGCAGCTTGGGACAGGGAGCCAATCAGCCCCAGCATTTT.

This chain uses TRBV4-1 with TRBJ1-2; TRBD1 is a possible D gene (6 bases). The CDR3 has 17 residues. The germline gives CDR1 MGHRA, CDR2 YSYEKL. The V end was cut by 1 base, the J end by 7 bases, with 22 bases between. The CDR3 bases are TGCGCCAGCAGCCAAGTTCGGGGACAATCCAGGACATCTGGCTACACCTTC. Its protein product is CASSQVRGQSRTSGYTF.

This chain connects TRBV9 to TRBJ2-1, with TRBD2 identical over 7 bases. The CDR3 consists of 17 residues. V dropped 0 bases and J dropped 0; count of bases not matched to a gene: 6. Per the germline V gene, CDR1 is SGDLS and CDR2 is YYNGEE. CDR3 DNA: TGTGCCAGCAGCGTAGCAAGACTAGCCGGCTCCTACAATGAGCAGTTCTTC. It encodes CASSVARLAGSYNEQFF.

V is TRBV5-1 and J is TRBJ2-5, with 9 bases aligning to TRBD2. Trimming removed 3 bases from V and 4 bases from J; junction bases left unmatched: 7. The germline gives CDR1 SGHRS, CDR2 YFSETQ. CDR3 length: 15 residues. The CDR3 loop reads CASSSYLAGRETQYF. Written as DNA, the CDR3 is TGCGCCAGCAGCTCATACCTAGCGGGACGAGAGACCCAGTACTTC.

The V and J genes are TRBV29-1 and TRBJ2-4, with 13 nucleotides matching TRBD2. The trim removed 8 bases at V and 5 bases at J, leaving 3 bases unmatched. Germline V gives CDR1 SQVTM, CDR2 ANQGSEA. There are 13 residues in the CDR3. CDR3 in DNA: TGCAGCTGGACTAGCGGGGGACAAAACATTCAGTACTTC. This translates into CSWTSGGQNIQYF.

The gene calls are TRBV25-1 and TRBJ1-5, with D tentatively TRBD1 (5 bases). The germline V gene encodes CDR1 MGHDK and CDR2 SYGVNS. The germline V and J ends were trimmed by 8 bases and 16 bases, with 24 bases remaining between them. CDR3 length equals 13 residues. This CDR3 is CASFRQRGDLPHF. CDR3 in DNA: TGTGCCAGCTTTCGACAACGGGGGGACCTTCCCCATTTT.

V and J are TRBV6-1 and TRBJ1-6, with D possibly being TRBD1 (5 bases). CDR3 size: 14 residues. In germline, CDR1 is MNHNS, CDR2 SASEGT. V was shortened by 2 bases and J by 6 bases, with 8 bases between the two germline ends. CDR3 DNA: TGTGCCAGCAGTGAAAGGGGAACTAATTCACCCCTCCACTTT. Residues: CASSERGTNSPLHF.

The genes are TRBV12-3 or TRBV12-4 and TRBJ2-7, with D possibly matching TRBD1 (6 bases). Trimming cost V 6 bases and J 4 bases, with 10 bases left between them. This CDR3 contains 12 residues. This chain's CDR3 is CASSVDSYEQYF. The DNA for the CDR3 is TGTGCCAGCAGCGTGGACAGTTACGAGCAGTACTTC.

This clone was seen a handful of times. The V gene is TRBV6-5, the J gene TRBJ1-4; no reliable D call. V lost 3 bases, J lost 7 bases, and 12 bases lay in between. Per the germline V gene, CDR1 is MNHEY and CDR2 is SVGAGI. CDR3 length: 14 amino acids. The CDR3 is CASSYTPRGEKLFF. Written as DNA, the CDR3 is TGTGCCAGCAGTTATACCCCTCGAGGTGAAAAACTGTTTTTT.

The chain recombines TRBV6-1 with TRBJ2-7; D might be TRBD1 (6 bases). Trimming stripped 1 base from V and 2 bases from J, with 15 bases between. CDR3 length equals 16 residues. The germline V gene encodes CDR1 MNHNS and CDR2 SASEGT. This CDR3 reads CASSEGPPGQAYEQYF. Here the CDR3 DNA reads TGTGCCAGCAGTGAAGGGCCCCCGGGACAAGCCTACGAGCAGTACTTC.

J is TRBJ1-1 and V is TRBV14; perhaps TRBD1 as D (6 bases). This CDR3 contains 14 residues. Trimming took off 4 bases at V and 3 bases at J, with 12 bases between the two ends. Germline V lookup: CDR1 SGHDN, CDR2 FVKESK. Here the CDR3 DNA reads TGTGCCAGCAGCCGCACAGGGTACTACACTGAAGCTTTCTTT. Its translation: CASSRTGYYTEAFF.

CDR3 sequence (DNA): TGTGCCAGCAGTCCGCCTAGGACAGGGTTATATGGCTACACCTTC. It translates to CASSPPRTGLYGYTF. This chain connects TRBV28 to TRBJ1-2; 8 bases are a match to TRBD1. Trimming cost V 5 bases and J 5 bases; bases outside gene matches: 10. Germline V gives CDR1 MDHEN, CDR2 SYDVKM. The CDR3 contains 15 residues.

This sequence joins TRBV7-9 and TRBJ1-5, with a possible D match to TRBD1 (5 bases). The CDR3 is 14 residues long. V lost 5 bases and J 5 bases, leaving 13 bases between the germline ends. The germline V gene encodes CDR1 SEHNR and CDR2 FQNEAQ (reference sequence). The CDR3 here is CASSPAGGDQPQHF. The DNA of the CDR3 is TGTGCCAGCAGCCCGGCCGGGGGGGATCAGCCCCAGCATTTT.

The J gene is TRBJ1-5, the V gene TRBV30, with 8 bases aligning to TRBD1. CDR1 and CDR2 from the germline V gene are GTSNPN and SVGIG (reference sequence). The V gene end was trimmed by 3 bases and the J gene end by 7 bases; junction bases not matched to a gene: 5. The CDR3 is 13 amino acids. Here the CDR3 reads CAWSQGAGQPQHF. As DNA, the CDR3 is TGTGCCTGGAGCCAGGGGGCGGGACAGCCCCAGCATTTT.

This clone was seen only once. The CDR3 loop is CASSEVGGEDTEAFF. CDR3 DNA: TGTGCCAGCAGTGAAGTAGGAGGGGAGGACACTGAAGCTTTCTTT. The chain has TRBV6-1 and TRBJ1-1, with D possibly matching TRBD1 (5 bases). V lost 1 base to trimming and J lost 3 bases, with 12 bases between them. Per germline, CDR1 MNHNS and CDR2 SASEGT. The CDR3 extends over 15 amino acids.

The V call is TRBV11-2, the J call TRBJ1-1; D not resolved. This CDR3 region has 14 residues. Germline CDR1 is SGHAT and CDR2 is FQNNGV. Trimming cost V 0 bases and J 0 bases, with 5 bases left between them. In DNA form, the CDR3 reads TGTGCCAGCAGCTTAGAGGGCCTGAACACTGAAGCTTTCTTT. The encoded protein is CASSLEGLNTEAFF.

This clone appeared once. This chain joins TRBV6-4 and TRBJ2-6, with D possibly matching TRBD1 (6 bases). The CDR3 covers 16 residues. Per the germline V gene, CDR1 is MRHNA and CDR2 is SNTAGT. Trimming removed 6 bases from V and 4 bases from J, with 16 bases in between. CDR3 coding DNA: TGTGCCAGCAGCCTAAACCCAGGGGTCGGGGCCAACGTCCTGACTTTC. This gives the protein CASSLNPGVGANVLTF.

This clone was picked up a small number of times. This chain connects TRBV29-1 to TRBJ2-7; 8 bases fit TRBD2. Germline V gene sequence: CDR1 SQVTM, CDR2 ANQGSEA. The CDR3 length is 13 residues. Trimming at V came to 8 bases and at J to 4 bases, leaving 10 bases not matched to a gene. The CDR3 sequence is CSHLGTSGYEQYF. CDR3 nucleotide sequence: TGCAGCCATCTCGGGACTAGTGGGTACGAGCAGTACTTC.

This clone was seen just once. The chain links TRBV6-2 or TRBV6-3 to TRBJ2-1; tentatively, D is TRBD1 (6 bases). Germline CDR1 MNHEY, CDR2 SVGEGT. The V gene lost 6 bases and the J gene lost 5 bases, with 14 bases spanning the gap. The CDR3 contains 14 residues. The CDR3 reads CASSWTEEHNEQFF. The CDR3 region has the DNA TGTGCCAGCAGCTGGACAGAAGAGCACAATGAGCAGTTCTTC.

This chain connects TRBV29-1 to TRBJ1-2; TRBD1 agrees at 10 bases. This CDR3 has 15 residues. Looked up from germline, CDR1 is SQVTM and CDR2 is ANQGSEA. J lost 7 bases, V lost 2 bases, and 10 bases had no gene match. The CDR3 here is CSVETGTGVGSGYTF. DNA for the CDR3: TGCAGCGTTGAAACCGGGACAGGGGTAGGAAGTGGCTACACCTTC.

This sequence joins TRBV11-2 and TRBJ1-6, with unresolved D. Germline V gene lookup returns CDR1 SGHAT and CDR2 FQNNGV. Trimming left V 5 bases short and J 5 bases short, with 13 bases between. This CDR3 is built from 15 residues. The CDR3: CASSEEWVNNSPLHF. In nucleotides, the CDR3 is TGTGCCAGCAGCGAGGAATGGGTTAATAATTCACCCCTCCACTTT.

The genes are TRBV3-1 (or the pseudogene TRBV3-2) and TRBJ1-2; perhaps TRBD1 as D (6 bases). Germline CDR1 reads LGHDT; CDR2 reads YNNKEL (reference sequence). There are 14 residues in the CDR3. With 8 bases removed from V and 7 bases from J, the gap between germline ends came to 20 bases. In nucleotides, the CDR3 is TGTGCCAGCTCCCGGGGGGGCTGGCGTGGTGGCTACACCTTC. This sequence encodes CASSRGGWRGGYTF.

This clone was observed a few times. DNA for the CDR3: TGTGCCAGCAACCCCCAGGGGCCCCTTGATGAGCAGTACTTC. Protein sequence: CASNPQGPLDEQYF. V usage is TRBV2 and J usage is TRBJ2-7, with a tentative D call TRBD1 (6 bases). This CDR3 comprises 14 residues. Germline assignment: CDR1 SNHLY and CDR2 FYNNEI. V lost 7 bases, J lost 7 bases, and 20 bases lay in between.